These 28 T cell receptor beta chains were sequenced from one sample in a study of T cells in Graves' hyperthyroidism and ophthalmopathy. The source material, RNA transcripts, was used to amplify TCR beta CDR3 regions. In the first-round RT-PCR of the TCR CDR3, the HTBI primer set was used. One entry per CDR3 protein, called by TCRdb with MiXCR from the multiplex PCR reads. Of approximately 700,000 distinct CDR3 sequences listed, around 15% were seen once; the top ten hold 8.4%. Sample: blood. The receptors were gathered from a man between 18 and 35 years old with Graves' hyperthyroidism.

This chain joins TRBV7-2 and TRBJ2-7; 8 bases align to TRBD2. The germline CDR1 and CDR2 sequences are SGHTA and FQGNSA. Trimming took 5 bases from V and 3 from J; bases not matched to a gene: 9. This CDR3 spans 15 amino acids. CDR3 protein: CASSRDGTSLYEQYF. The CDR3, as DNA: TGTGCCAGCAGCAGGGACGGGACTAGTCTCTACGAGCAGTACTTC.

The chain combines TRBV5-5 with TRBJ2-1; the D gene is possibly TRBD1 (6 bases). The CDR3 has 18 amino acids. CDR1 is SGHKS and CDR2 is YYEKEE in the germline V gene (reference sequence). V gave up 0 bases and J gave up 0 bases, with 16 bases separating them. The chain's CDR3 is CASSLGITGYPSYNEQFF. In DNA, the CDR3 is TGTGCCAGCAGCTTGGGAATAACAGGGTACCCCTCCTACAATGAGCAGTTCTTC.

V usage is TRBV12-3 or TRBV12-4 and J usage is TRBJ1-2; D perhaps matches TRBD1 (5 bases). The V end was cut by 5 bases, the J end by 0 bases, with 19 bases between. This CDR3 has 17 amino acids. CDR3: CASSPDPGALANYGYTF. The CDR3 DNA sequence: TGTGCCAGCAGTCCAGACCCCGGGGCGCTGGCTAACTATGGCTACACCTTC.

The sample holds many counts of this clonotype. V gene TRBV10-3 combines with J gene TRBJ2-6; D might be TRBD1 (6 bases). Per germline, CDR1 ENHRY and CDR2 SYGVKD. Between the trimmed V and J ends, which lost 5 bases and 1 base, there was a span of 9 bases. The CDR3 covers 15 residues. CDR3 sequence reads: CAISMTGSGANVLTF. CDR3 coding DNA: TGTGCCATCAGTATGACAGGATCTGGGGCCAACGTCCTGACTTTC.

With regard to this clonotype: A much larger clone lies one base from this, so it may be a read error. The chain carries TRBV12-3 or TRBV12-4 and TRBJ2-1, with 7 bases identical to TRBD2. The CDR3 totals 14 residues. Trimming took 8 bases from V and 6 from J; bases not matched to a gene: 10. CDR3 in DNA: TGTGCCAGCTCCGCGACTAGCCTCCTCAATGAGCAGTTCTTC. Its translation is CASSATSLLNEQFF.

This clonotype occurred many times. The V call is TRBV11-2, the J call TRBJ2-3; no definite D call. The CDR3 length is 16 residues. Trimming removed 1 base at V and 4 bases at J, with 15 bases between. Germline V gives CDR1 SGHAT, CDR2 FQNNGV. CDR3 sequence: CASSLAVAMSADTQYF. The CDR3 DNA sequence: TGTGCCAGCAGCTTAGCGGTTGCGATGAGCGCAGATACGCAGTATTTT.

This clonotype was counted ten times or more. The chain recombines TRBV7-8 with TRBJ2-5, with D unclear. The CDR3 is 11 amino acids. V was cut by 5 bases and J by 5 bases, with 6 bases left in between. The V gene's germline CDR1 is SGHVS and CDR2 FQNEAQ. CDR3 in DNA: TGTGCCAGCAGCACCCCGGAGACCCAGTACTTC. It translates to CASSTPETQYF.

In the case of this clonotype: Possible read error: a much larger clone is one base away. The CDR3 sequence: CSAPNMGTHVGNEQFF. CDR3 nucleotide sequence: TGCAGTGCTCCCAACATGGGTACCCACGTGGGAAATGAGCAGTTCTTC. The chain recombines TRBV20-1 with TRBJ2-1; D not resolved. V was pared by 5 bases and J by 7 bases, with 24 bases between. Germline CDR1 is DFQATT and CDR2 is SNEGSKA (reference sequence). CDR3 length: 16 residues.

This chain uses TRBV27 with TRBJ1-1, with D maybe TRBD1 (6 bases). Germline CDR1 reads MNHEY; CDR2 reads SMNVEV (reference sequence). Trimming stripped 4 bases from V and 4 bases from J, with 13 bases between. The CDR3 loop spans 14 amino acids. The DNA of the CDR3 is TGTGCCAGCAGTTCAGGGGTCCTCGGCACTGAAGCTTTCTTT. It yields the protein CASSSGVLGTEAFF.

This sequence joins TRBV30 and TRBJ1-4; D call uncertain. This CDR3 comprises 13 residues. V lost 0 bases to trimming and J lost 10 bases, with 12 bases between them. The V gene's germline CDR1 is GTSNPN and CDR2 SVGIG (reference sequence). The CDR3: CAWSVKSVRKLFF. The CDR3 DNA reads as TGTGCCTGGAGTGTAAAAAGTGTACGAAAACTGTTTTTT. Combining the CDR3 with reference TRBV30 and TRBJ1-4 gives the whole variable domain SQTIHQWPATLVQPVGSPLSLECTVEGTSNPNLYWYRQAAGRGLQLLFYSVGIGQISSEVPQNLSASRPQDRQFILSSKKLLLSDSGFYLCAWSVKSVRKLFFGSGTQLSVL.

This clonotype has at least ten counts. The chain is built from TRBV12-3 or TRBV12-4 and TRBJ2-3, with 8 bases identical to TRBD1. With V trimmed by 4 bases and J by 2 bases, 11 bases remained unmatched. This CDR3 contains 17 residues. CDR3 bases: TGTGCCAGCAGTTCCGCCACAGACAGGGGACACACAGATACGCAGTATTTT. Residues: CASSSATDRGHTDTQYF.

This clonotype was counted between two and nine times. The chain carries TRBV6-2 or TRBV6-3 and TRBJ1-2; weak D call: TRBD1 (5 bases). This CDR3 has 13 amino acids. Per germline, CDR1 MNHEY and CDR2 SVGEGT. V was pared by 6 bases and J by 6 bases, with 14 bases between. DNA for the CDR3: TGTGCCAGCAGCCCGGGGCCTAGGGATGGCTACACCTTC. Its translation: CASSPGPRDGYTF.

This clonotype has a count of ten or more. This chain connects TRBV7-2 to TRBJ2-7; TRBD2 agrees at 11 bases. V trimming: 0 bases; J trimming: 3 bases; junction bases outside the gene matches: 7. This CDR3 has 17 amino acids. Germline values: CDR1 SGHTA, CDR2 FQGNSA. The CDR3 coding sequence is TGTGCCAGCAGCTTAGCTACCCTAGCGGGAGGAGGCTACGAGCAGTACTTC. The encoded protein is CASSLATLAGGGYEQYF.

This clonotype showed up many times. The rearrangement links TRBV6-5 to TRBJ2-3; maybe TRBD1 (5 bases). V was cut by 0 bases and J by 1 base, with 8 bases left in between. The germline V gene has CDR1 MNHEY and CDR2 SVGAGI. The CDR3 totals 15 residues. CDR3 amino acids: CASSYSKGGTDTQYF. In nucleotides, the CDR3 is TGTGCCAGCAGTTACTCGAAAGGGGGCACAGATACGCAGTATTTT.

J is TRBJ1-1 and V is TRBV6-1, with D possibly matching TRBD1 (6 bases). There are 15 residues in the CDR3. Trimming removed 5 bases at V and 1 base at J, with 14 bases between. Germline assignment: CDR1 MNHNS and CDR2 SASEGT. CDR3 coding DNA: TGTGCCAGCAGTCCCTCGGGGGGCGGGAACACTGAAGCTTTCTTT. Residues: CASSPSGGGNTEAFF.

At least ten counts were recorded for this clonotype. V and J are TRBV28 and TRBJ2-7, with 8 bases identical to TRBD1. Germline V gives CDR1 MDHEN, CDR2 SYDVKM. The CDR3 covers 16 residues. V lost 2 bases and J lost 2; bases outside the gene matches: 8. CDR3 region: CASSLRYRGITYEQYF. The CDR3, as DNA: TGTGCCAGCAGTTTACGGTACAGGGGGATTACCTACGAGCAGTACTTC.

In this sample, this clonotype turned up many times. DNA for the CDR3: TGTGCCAGCAGTTTGGACTCTGGAAACACCATATATTTT. It is translated as CASSLDSGNTIYF. V usage is TRBV12-3 or TRBV12-4 and J usage is TRBJ1-3, with D unclear. Trimming took off 3 bases at V and 0 bases at J, with 3 bases between the two ends. This CDR3 contains 13 residues.

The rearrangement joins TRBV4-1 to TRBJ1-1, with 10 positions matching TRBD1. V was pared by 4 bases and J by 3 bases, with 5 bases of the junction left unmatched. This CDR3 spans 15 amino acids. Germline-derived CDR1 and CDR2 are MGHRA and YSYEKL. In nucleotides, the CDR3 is TGCGCCAGCAGCCGTCCGGGACAGGGGTACACTGAAGCTTTCTTT. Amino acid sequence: CASSRPGQGYTEAFF.

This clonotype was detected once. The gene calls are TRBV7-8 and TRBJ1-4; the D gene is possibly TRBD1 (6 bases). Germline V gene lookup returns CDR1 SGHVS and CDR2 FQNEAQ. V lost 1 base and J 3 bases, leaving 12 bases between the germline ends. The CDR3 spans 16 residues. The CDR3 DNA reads TGTGCCAGCAGCTTAGTAGGGGGAGGTGCTAATGAAAAACTGTTTTTT. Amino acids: CASSLVGGGANEKLFF.

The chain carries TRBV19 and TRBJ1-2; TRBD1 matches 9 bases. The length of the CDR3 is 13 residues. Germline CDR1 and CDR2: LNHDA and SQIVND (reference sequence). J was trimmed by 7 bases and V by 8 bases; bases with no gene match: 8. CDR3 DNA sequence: TGTGCCAGTTCCCGGGACAGGGATCTTGGCTACACCTTC. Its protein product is CASSRDRDLGYTF.

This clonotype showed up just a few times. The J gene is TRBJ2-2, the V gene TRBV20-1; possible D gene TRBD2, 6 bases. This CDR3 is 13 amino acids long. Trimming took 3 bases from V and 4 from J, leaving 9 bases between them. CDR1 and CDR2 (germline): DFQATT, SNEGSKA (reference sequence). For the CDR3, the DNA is TGCAGTGCTAGCCGGGACTCCACCGGGGAGCTGTTTTTT. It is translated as CSASRDSTGELFF.

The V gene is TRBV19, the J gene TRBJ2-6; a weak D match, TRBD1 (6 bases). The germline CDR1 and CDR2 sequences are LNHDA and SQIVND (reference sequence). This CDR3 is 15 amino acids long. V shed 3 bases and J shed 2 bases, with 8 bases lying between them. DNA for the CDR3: TGTGCCAGTAGTATCGCAGGGGCTGGGGCCAACGTCCTGACTTTC. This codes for CASSIAGAGANVLTF.

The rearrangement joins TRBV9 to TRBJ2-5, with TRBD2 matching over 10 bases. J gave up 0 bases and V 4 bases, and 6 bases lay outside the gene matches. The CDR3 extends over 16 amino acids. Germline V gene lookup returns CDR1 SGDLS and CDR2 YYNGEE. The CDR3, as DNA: TGTGCCAGCAGCAACCCGGGACTAGCGAACCAAGAGACCCAGTACTTC. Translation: CASSNPGLANQETQYF.

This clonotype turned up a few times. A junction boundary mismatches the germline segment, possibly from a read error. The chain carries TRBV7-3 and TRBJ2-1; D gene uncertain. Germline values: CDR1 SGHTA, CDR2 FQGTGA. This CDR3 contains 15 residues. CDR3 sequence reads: CASNLRQSWVNEQFF. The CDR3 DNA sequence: TGTGCCAGCAACTTAAGGCAATCCTGGGTCAATGAGCAGTTCTTC.

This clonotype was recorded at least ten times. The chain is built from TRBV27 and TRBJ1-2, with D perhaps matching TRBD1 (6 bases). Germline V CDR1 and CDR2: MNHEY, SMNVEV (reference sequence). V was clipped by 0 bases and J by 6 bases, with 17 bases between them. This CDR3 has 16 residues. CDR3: CASSLSPDSAGNGYTF. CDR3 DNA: TGTGCCAGCAGTTTATCTCCGGACAGTGCGGGCAATGGCTACACCTTC.

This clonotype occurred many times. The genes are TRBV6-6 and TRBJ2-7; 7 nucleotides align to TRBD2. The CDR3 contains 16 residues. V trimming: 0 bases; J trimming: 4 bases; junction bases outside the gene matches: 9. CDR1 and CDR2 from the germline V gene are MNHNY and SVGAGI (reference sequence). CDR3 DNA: TGTGCCAGCAGTTACTCTCTCGGGGGGAGTGTATACGAGCAGTACTTC. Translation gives CASSYSLGGSVYEQYF.

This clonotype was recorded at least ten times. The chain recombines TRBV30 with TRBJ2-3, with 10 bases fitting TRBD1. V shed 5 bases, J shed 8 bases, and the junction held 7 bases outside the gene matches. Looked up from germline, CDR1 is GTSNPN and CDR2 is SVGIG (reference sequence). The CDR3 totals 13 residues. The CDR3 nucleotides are TGTGCCTGGCGACGGACAGGGGGAGGTACGCAGTATTTT. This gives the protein CAWRRTGGGTQYF.

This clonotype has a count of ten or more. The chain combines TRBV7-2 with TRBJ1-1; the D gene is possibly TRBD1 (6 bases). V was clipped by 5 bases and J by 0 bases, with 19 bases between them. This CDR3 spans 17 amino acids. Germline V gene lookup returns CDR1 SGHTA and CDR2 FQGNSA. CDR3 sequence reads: CASSPRSGAGVNTEAFF. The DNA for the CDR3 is TGTGCCAGCAGCCCCCGATCGGGGGCGGGGGTGAACACTGAAGCTTTCTTT.